The rows below give T cell receptor beta chains drawn from one sample of a study of blood T cells in healthy people across ages. TCRdb passed the 5' RACE reads through MiXCR, listing each CDR3 protein once. The profile covers 1.5 million or so distinct CDR3 sequences, with roughly 43% appearing a single time and 4% taken by the ten largest. Sequencing used blood. Receptors originate from a woman younger than 30 in good health. The CDR3 runs from the conserved cysteine through the conserved F or W. The D gene is left open where the match is weak. Rows give clone size only sometimes, using once, few, many, or a class for an expanded clone.

V: TRBV4-2; size: .; D: .; J: TRBJ1-2; CDR3: CASSQDPSGIAGNYGYTF; DNA: TGTGCCAGCAGCCAAGATCCCTCGGGGATAGCTGGTAACTATGGCTACACCTTC
V: TRBV9; size: few; D: .; J: TRBJ2-7; CDR3: CASSVVGGEQYF; DNA: TGTGCCAGCAGCGTAGTTGGAGGCGAGCAGTACTTC
V: TRBV6-2/TRBV6-3; size: few; D: TRBD1; J: TRBJ1-2; CDR3: CASGGQNYGYTF; DNA: TGTGCCAGCGGGGGACAGAACTATGGCTACACCTTC
V: TRBV6-2/TRBV6-3; size: .; D: .; J: TRBJ2-5; CDR3: CASSTDLLGNETQYF; DNA: TGTGCCAGCAGTACGGACCTACTAGGAAACGAGACCCAGTACTTC
V: TRBV7-3; size: .; D: .; J: TRBJ2-1; CDR3: CASSLNPGRGNEQFF; DNA: TGTGCCAGCAGCTTAAACCCCGGAAGAGGGAATGAGCAGTTCTTC
V: TRBV14; size: .; D: .; J: TRBJ1-2; CDR3: CASSPRTTGYGYTF; DNA: TGTGCCAGCAGCCCGAGGACCACGGGCTATGGCTACACCTTC
V: TRBV12-3/TRBV12-4; size: few; D: TRBD2; J: TRBJ2-1; CDR3: CASSSSVGLAAEGRNWEQFF; DNA: TGTGCCAGCAGTTCGTCGGTGGGACTAGCGGCAGAGGGGCGTAATTGGGAGCAGTTCTTC
V: TRBV11-2; size: .; D: TRBD1; J: TRBJ2-2; CDR3: CASSQQGANTGELFF; DNA: TGTGCCAGCAGCCAACAGGGGGCGAACACCGGGGAGCTGTTTTTT
V: TRBV6-5; size: .; D: .; J: TRBJ2-7; CDR3: CASSYPKTATYEQYF; DNA: TGTGCCAGCAGTTACCCCAAGACTGCGACCTACGAGCAGTACTTC
V: TRBV7-9; size: few; D: TRBD2; J: TRBJ2-2; CDR3: CASSPGLAVGELFF; DNA: TGTGCCAGCAGCCCAGGACTAGCTGTTGGGGAGCTGTTTTTT
V: TRBV12-3/TRBV12-4; size: .; D: .; J: TRBJ2-5; CDR3: CASNTGTPRNEQYF; DNA: TGTGCCAGCAATACCGGGACCCCAAGAAATGAGCAGTACTTC
V: TRBV20-1; size: .; D: TRBD1; J: TRBJ2-4; CDR3: CSAWTGGINIQYF; DNA: TGCAGTGCTTGGACAGGGGGAATAAACATTCAGTACTTC
V: TRBV15; size: .; D: TRBD1; J: TRBJ1-1; CDR3: CATSSGTGVTEAFF; DNA: TGTGCCACCAGCAGCGGAACAGGGGTTACTGAAGCTTTCTTT
V: TRBV18; size: .; D: TRBD1; J: TRBJ1-4; CDR3: CASSLTGVATNEKLFF; DNA: TGTGCCAGCTCCCTGACAGGGGTTGCAACTAATGAAAAACTGTTTTTT
V: TRBV5-5; size: few; D: TRBD2; J: TRBJ2-3; CDR3: CASSLQTSGGLTDTQYF; DNA: TGTGCCAGCAGCTTACAGACTAGCGGGGGGCTAACAGATACGCAGTATTTT
V: TRBV30; size: .; D: .; J: TRBJ2-7; CDR3: CARSTGFEQYF; DNA: TGTGCCCGGTCGACTGGGTTCGAGCAGTACTTC
V: TRBV7-2; size: few; D: .; J: TRBJ2-7; CDR3: CASSPRRTAYEQYF; DNA: TGTGCCAGCAGCCCTCGCCGGACAGCGTACGAGCAGTACTTC
V: TRBV7-9; size: .; D: TRBD1; J: TRBJ2-3; CDR3: CASSSNRGRRTDTQYF; DNA: TGTGCCAGCAGCTCTAACAGGGGGCGCCGTACAGATACGCAGTATTTT
V: TRBV12-3/TRBV12-4; size: .; D: TRBD1; J: TRBJ1-6; CDR3: CASSPRTGRISPLHF; DNA: TGTGCCAGCAGTCCTAGGACAGGGCGAATCTCACCCCTCCACTTT
V: TRBV5-1; size: .; D: TRBD2; J: TRBJ2-1; CDR3: CASSETSGLYNEQFF; DNA: TGCGCCAGCAGCGAAACTAGCGGACTGTACAATGAGCAGTTCTTC
V: TRBV2; size: .; D: TRBD1; J: TRBJ1-1; CDR3: CASKPTGPNTEAFF; DNA: TGTGCCAGCAAACCGACAGGGCCGAACACTGAAGCTTTCTTT
V: TRBV9; size: .; D: .; J: TRBJ2-2; CDR3: CASSVGRTTERTGELFF; DNA: TGTGCCAGCAGCGTAGGTAGGACCACAGAACGCACCGGGGAGCTGTTTTTT
V: TRBV10-3; size: .; D: .; J: TRBJ1-5; CDR3: CAISGRGQSNQPQHF; DNA: TGTGCCATCAGTGGGAGAGGTCAAAGCAATCAGCCCCAGCATTTT
V: TRBV12-5; size: few; D: TRBD1; J: TRBJ1-2; CDR3: CASGLRQGNGYTF; DNA: TGTGCTAGTGGTTTGCGACAGGGGAATGGCTACACCTTC
V: TRBV27; size: .; D: .; J: TRBJ2-7; CDR3: CASSFIGQGSYEQYF; DNA: TGTGCCAGCAGTTTTATTGGCCAGGGAAGCTACGAGCAGTACTTC
V: TRBV9; size: .; D: TRBD2; J: TRBJ2-1; CDR3: CASSLGGASGDVYNEQFF; DNA: TGTGCCAGCAGCTTAGGGGGGGCTAGCGGGGATGTATACAATGAGCAGTTCTTC
V: TRBV21-1; size: few; D: .; J: TRBJ1-1; CDR3: CASSNGHLNTEAFF; DNA: TGTGCCAGCAGCAACGGACACCTTAACACTGAAGCTTTCTTT
V: TRBV29-1; size: .; D: TRBD2; J: TRBJ2-1; CDR3: CSASGTSARNEQFF; DNA: TGCAGCGCCAGCGGGACTAGTGCTCGCAATGAGCAGTTCTTC
V: TRBV7-9; size: .; D: .; J: TRBJ1-4; CDR3: CASSFVGGEEKLFF; DNA: TGTGCCAGCAGCTTTGTAGGGGGAGAGGAAAAACTGTTTTTT
V: TRBV6-5; size: .; D: .; J: TRBJ2-3; CDR3: CASRGPGNTQYF; DNA: TGTGCCAGCAGGGGTCCTGGGAATACGCAGTATTTT
V: TRBV4-3; size: few; D: TRBD1; J: TRBJ2-7; CDR3: CASSLKGGNLGQGPLYF; DNA: TGCGCCAGCAGCCTGAAAGGGGGGAATTTGGGACAGGGCCCCCTGTACTTC